This record concerns one T cell receptor (beta chain) sequence. Its antigen is still unknown. One entry per CDR3 protein, without DNA, is what TCRdb gives after re-calling the 5' RACE reads. Its clone listing holds roughly 150,000 distinct CDR3 sequences. Germline V gene sequence: CDR1 SGDLS, CDR2 YYNGEE. CDR3 length: 17 residues. The sample comes from a study of T cells expressing NK-cell markers. Turning to the study itself: Sequencing covered eight donors, seven HCMV-seropositive and one seronegative.

Study-wide points: Among several donors, these clonotypes also ranked first in the CD3+CD56-NKG2C+ fraction.

The sample taken for sequencing was blood T cells: a sorted CD56 or NKG2C T cell subset, CD4+ or CD8+ T cells, or bulk PBMC T cells (not recorded which). The TCR was taken from a man between 18 and 69 years old in good health. This chain connects TRBV9 to TRBJ1-2. The CDR3: CASSVGPILWASDGYTF.